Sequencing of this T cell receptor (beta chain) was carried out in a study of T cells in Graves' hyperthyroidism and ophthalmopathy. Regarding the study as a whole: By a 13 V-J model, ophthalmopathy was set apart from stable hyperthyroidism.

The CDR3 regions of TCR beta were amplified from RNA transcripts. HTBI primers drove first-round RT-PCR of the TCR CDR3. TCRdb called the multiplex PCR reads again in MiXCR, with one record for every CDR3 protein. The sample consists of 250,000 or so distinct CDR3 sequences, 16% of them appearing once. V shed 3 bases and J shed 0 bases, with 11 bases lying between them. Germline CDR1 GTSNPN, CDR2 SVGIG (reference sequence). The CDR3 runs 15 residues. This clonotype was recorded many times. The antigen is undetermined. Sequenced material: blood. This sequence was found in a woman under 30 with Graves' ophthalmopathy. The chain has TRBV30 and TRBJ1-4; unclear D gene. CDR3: CAWSPELATNEKLFF. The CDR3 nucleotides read TGTGCCTGGAGCCCCGAACTTGCAACTAATGAAAAACTGTTTTTT.